This TCR beta chain derives from a study of blood T cell repertoires in COVID-19. Study in general: COVID-19 samples, acute and convalescent, were from the United States, Italy and Spain. From T cells, B-cell-depleted T cells, or PBMCs came the material, which was cDNA or gDNA.

Germline lookup yields CDR1 SGHTS and CDR2 YDEGEE. The CDR3 covers 13 residues. Trimming left V 5 bases short and J 5 bases short, with 13 bases between. In the authors' methods: Reference gene primer amplification gave nucleated cell count estimates. Sequencing was performed with immunoSEQ multiplex PCR; in TCRdb, only in-frame clones are kept and a portion is missing. The V and J calls and clone size come from that table; D and trimming were worked out from the DNA. The table has roughly 150,000 clones, roughly 80% seen once. The chain uses TRBV5-8 and TRBJ1-2; maybe TRBD1 (5 bases). The sequenced material came from peripheral blood. The sequence was obtained from a man aged 60-69 years with acute or convalescent COVID-19. The CDR3 loop is CASSLVGDYGYTF. CDR3 DNA sequence: TGTGCCAGCAGTTTAGTAGGGGATTATGGCTACACCTTC.